The sample holds a few counts of the clone carrying this TCR beta chain. This sample was taken from a study of blood T cell repertoires in COVID-19. Study-level background: Acute and convalescent COVID-19 samples came from the United States, Italy and Spain. Sources were T cells, B-cell-depleted T cells, or PBMCs; the material itself was cDNA or gDNA.

TCRdb keeps only in-frame clones here, not all; method: immunoSEQ multiplex PCR. Among 280,000 or so clones listed, 80% to 90% were seen once. This study enrolled people aged about 18 to 90 from approximately 25 US geographic areas. Each recovered donor of Cohort 3 presented with two negative PCRs, clearance, or symptom resolution. Germline loops: CDR1 LGHDT, CDR2 YNNKEL (reference sequence). V lost 3 bases to trimming and J lost 4 bases; unmatched junction nucleotides: 6. The CDR3 runs 15 residues. The source of this sequence is a young man who had recovered from COVID-19. The chain is built from TRBV3-1 (or the pseudogene TRBV3-2) and TRBJ1-1; 9 bases map to TRBD1. The sample comprised PBMCs or T cells enriched from blood (not recorded which). CDR3 protein: CASSHRQGDGTEAFF. The CDR3 DNA reads as TGTGCCAGCAGCCATCGACAGGGGGACGGCACTGAAGCTTTCTTT.